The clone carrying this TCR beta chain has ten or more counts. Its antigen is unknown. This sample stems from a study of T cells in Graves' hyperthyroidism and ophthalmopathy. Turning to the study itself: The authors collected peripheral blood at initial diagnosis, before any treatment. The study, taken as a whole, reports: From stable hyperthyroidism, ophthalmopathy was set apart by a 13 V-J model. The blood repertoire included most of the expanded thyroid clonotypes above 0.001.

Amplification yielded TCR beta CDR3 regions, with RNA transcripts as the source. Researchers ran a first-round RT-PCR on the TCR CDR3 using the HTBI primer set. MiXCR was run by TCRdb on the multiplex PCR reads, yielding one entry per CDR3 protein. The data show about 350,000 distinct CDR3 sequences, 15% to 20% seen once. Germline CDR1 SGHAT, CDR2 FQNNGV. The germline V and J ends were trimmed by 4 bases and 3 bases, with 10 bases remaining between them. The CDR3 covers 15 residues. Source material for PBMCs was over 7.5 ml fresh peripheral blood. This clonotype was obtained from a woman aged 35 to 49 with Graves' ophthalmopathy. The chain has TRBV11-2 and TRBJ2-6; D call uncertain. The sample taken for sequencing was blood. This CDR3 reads CASSSDGYGANVLTF. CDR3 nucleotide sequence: TGTGCCAGCAGCTCAGACGGGTATGGGGCCAACGTCCTGACTTTC.